This TCR beta chain was identified in a study of cytomegalovirus exposure and HLA in healthy donors. Study context: Inside one of the first data releases sat about 85 million unique TCRs taken from HLA-typed donors. Study-level points and caveats: Researchers catalogued some 160 TCR beta chains as cytomegalovirus-associated. Follow-up analysis later connected one missense variant in DCLRE1C with trimming of TCR beta V- and J-genes.

PCR primers comprised 60 Vbeta and 13 Jbeta primers. Measured with immunoSEQ multiplex PCR; TCRdb has only the in-frame clones, and not every one. The repertoire holds approximately 240,000 clones, with more than 85% as singletons. Turning to this clone: Its specificity is unknown.

CDR1 and CDR2 (germline): SGHRS, YFSETQ. The CDR3 spans 16 residues. Trimming cost V 4 bases and J 0 bases; bases outside gene matches: 9. Sequencing was done on a sample of PBMCs. The source of this sequence is a woman aged 18-29 years in good health and CMV-seronegative. The V and J genes are TRBV5-1 and TRBJ1-1, with TRBD1 identical over 7 bases. As DNA, the CDR3 is TGCGCCAGCAGCCCGCGACAGGGTGGGTTGAACACTGAAGCTTTCTTT. This translates into CASSPRQGGLNTEAFF.